The 25 T cell receptor beta chains presented below share a single source sample, sequenced in a study of OX40 agonist ivuxolimab in advanced cancers. The table came from immunoSEQ multiplex PCR; TCRdb's copy has only in-frame clones and leaves some out. The data contain approximately 90,000 clones, about 91% of them singletons. The sequences come from CD4+ or CD8+ T cells sorted from blood, collected in a trial of the OX40 agonist ivuxolimab. Receptors originate from an adult with an advanced solid tumor such as melanoma, head and neck, liver or kidney cancer.

This clone was detected only once. This chain connects TRBV30 to TRBJ2-5, with 7 nucleotides matching TRBD1. The ends lost 5 bases at V and 7 bases at J; junction bases unmatched: 16. CDR1 GTSNPN and CDR2 SVGIG come from the germline V gene (reference sequence). The CDR3 is made up of 15 amino acids. The CDR3 loop reads CAWGPLQGNHRTQYF. CDR3 nucleotide sequence: TGTGCCTGGGGCCCCTTACAGGGGAACCATCGGACCCAGTACTTC.

The chain joins TRBV25-1 to TRBJ2-1; 9 bases map to TRBD1. Trimming removed 2 bases from V and 9 bases from J; junction bases left unmatched: 8. CDR1 and CDR2 (germline): MGHDK, SYGVNS. The CDR3 contains 15 residues. The CDR3 is CASSEEQGAWGEQFF. CDR3 coding DNA: TGTGCCAGCAGTGAAGAACAGGGGGCTTGGGGTGAGCAGTTCTTC.

This chain connects TRBV5-4 to TRBJ2-4; D gene ambiguous. The length of the CDR3 is 14 residues. Germline lookup yields CDR1 SGHNT and CDR2 YYREEE (reference sequence). Trimming took off 1 base at V and 0 bases at J, with 5 bases between the two ends. The CDR3: CASSLPEAKNIQYF. Here the CDR3 DNA reads TGTGCCAGCAGCTTGCCCGAAGCCAAAAACATTCAGTACTTC.

Details on this clone: Distinct nucleotide sequences in the sample also encode this CDR3. The chain couples TRBV18 to TRBJ1-4, with 8 bases that match TRBD1. The CDR3 covers 15 residues. The junction had 4 bases not matched to a gene; V was cut back by 3 bases and J by 4 bases. The germline V gene has CDR1 KGHSH and CDR2 LQKENI. The CDR3 nucleotides read TGTGCCAGCTCACCGCCCGGACAGGGTAATGAAAAACTGTTTTTT. It is translated as CASSPPGQGNEKLFF.

J is TRBJ1-4 and V is TRBV29-1, with D perhaps matching TRBD1 (6 bases). Germline V lookup: CDR1 SQVTM, CDR2 ANQGSEA. The CDR3 loop spans 12 amino acids. Trimming left V 8 bases short and J 2 bases short, with 9 bases between. DNA for the CDR3: TGCAGCATAGGGGGTACTAATGAAAAACTGTTTTTT. Encoded protein: CSIGGTNEKLFF.

The chain combines TRBV19 with TRBJ1-3; D not certain. The CDR3 extends over 15 amino acids. Per germline, CDR1 LNHDA and CDR2 SQIVND (reference sequence). V lost 3 bases, J lost 0 bases, and 9 bases lay in between. CDR3 amino acids: CASSIDKSSGNTIYF. The CDR3 DNA reads TGTGCCAGTAGTATCGACAAGAGCTCTGGAAACACCATATATTTT.

The chain links TRBV27 to TRBJ2-1, with TRBD2 as a possible D gene (5 bases). The length of the CDR3 is 13 residues. V was clipped by 6 bases and J by 9 bases, with 15 bases between them. Per germline, CDR1 MNHEY and CDR2 SMNVEV (reference sequence). The CDR3 sequence is CASRWELGLEQFF. In DNA form, the CDR3 reads TGTGCCAGCAGATGGGAACTAGGGCTTGAGCAGTTCTTC.

This clone appeared a single time. The chain uses TRBV18 and TRBJ2-5; weak D call: TRBD2 (5 bases). The germline gives CDR1 KGHSH, CDR2 LQKENI. The V gene lost 3 bases and the J gene lost 1 base, with 9 bases spanning the gap. The CDR3 runs 14 residues. The DNA for the CDR3 is TGTGCCAGCTCACCGAGGGCCGGCCAAGAGACCCAGTACTTC. Translated, it gives CASSPRAGQETQYF. Full variable domain (missing parts from reference TRBV18 and TRBJ2-5): NAGVMQNPRHLVRRRGQEARLRCSPMKGHSHVYWYRQLPEEGLKFMVYLQKENIIDESGMPKERFSAEFPKEGPSILRIQQVVRGDSAAYFCASSPRAGQETQYFGPGTRLLVL.

The chain uses TRBV6-1 and TRBJ2-5; unclear D gene. CDR3 length: 15 amino acids. Germline CDR1 is MNHNS and CDR2 is SASEGT. Trimming took off 3 bases at V and 0 bases at J, with 11 bases between the two ends. CDR3 loop: CASSDHRAYQETQYF. Here the CDR3 DNA reads TGTGCCAGCAGTGACCACCGGGCGTACCAAGAGACCCAGTACTTC.

The chain combines TRBV7-2 with TRBJ2-7; 7 nucleotides agree with TRBD1. Germline V gene lookup returns CDR1 SGHTA and CDR2 FQGNSA. Trimming at V came to 1 base and at J to 0 bases, leaving 6 bases not matched to a gene. CDR3 size: 16 residues. Here the CDR3 reads CASSLGDSRSSYEQYF. The CDR3 DNA reads as TGTGCCAGCAGCTTAGGGGACAGCCGTAGCTCCTACGAGCAGTACTTC.

The rearrangement links TRBV6-6 to TRBJ2-3, with 7 bases identical to TRBD2. Germline CDR1 reads MNHNY; CDR2 reads SVGAGI (reference sequence). V shed 2 bases and J 2 bases; nucleotides not matched to a gene: 4. The CDR3 is 15 residues long. CDR3 amino acids: CASSYRLAVTDTQYF. For the CDR3, the DNA is TGTGCCAGCAGTTACCGGCTAGCGGTCACAGATACGCAGTATTTT.

V usage is TRBV6-1 and J usage is TRBJ2-3; no reliable D call. CDR1 is MNHNS, CDR2 SASEGT, per germline. This CDR3 is built from 13 residues. With 4 bases removed from V and 2 bases from J, the gap between germline ends came to 7 bases. The CDR3 is CASSALPTDTQYF. The DNA for the CDR3 is TGTGCCAGCAGTGCCCTTCCCACAGATACGCAGTATTTT.

The CDR3 DNA reads as TGTGCCAGCAGTATTAGCGGGAGACAAGAGACCCAGTACTTC. Translated, it gives CASSISGRQETQYF. The chain uses TRBV9 and TRBJ2-5; 9 nucleotides align to TRBD2. With 5 bases clipped from V and 2 bases from J, the junction kept 4 bases outside the gene matches. The CDR3 consists of 14 residues. Germline assignment: CDR1 SGDLS and CDR2 YYNGEE.

The chain employs TRBV4-2 and TRBJ2-3; 12 bases match TRBD2. J gave up 2 bases and V 5 bases, and 14 bases lay outside the gene matches. The CDR3 length is 19 residues. The germline V gene encodes CDR1 LGHNA and CDR2 YNFKEQ. The DNA for the CDR3 is TGTGCCAGCAGCACCCAACTAGCGGGGGGTAGGGGGTCCACAGATACGCAGTATTTT. The encoded protein is CASSTQLAGGRGSTDTQYF.

The genes are TRBV27 and TRBJ2-3; unclear D gene. The germline V gene has CDR1 MNHEY and CDR2 SMNVEV (reference sequence). The CDR3 runs to 15 residues. Trimming removed 1 base at V and 4 bases at J, with 12 bases between. The CDR3 sequence: CASSLFGRHSDTQYF. The CDR3 bases are TGTGCCAGCAGTTTATTTGGCAGACACTCAGATACGCAGTATTTT.

The rearrangement uses TRBV9 and TRBJ2-3; no clear D. The CDR3 is 14 residues long. CDR1 is SGDLS and CDR2 is YYNGEE in the germline V gene. V shed 4 bases and J shed 6 bases, with 15 bases lying between them. The DNA of the CDR3 is TGTGCCAGCAGCTCCCGTCCTGGCTGGGATACGCAGTATTTT. Amino acids: CASSSRPGWDTQYF.

This sequence joins TRBV28 and TRBJ1-2; TRBD1 agrees at 8 bases. Germline loops: CDR1 MDHEN, CDR2 SYDVKM. Trimming removed 5 bases from V and 6 bases from J; junction bases left unmatched: 8. The CDR3 has 14 residues. This CDR3 reads CASSPQDRENGYTF. The DNA for the CDR3 is TGTGCCAGCAGTCCCCAGGACAGGGAGAATGGCTACACCTTC.

The chain uses TRBV7-2 and TRBJ2-2; 8 bases align to TRBD2. Trimming took 5 bases from V and 1 from J; bases not matched to a gene: 6. CDR1 and CDR2 (germline): SGHTA, FQGNSA. This CDR3 has 16 residues. This chain's CDR3 is CASSQTSGGNTGELFF. The DNA of the CDR3 is TGTGCCAGCAGCCAAACTAGCGGAGGGAACACCGGGGAGCTGTTTTTT.

This clone was observed a handful of times. The chain carries TRBV21-1 and TRBJ1-2; TRBD1, the table's D call, lacks a check against the DNA. TRBV21-1 is listed as a pseudogene. This CDR3 is 13 amino acids long. Here the CDR3 reads CASSKPGALCYTF. The CDR3 DNA reads as TGTGCCAGCAGCAAACCTGGGGCTTTGTGCTACACCTTC.

This chain uses TRBV6-6 with TRBJ1-5; D is ambiguous. CDR1 is MNHNY, CDR2 SVGAGI, per germline (reference sequence). This CDR3 spans 12 amino acids. V was pared by 0 bases and J by 6 bases, with 3 bases between. The CDR3 is CASSYSSQPQHF. CDR3 DNA sequence: TGTGCCAGCAGTTACTCAAGTCAGCCCCAGCATTTT.

V is TRBV4-3 and J is TRBJ2-5, with 7 positions matching TRBD1. The CDR3 is 16 residues long. J gave up 2 bases and V 3 bases, and 9 bases lay outside the gene matches. Germline V gene lookup returns CDR1 LGHNA and CDR2 YSLEER. The DNA for the CDR3 is TGCGCCAGCAGCCACCTCGTAGACAGGGATCAAGAGACCCAGTACTTC. Translated, it gives CASSHLVDRDQETQYF.

This rearrangement joins TRBV11-2 to TRBJ2-7; 9 positions match TRBD1. This CDR3 contains 14 residues. CDR1 is SGHAT and CDR2 is FQNNGV in the germline V gene. With 4 bases clipped from V and 5 bases from J, the junction kept 6 bases outside the gene matches. Here the CDR3 DNA reads TGTGCCAGCAGCTCCTACAGGGGGCCGGACGAGCAGTACTTC. Amino acids: CASSSYRGPDEQYF.

The chain uses TRBV6-1 and TRBJ1-2; 7 bases align to TRBD1. V lost 6 bases to trimming and J lost 7 bases; unmatched junction nucleotides: 8. The CDR3 spans 13 residues. Per germline, CDR1 MNHNS and CDR2 SASEGT. The CDR3: CASRDRQGSGYTF. CDR3 DNA sequence: TGTGCCAGCAGGGACCGACAGGGAAGTGGCTACACCTTC.

The CDR3 sequence: CARGRGNEKLFF. The CDR3 DNA reads as TGTGCCAGAGGAAGGGGAAATGAAAAACTGTTTTTT. The chain is built from TRBV21-1 and TRBJ1-4; TRBD1 is the table's D call, not checked against the DNA. TRBV21-1 constitutes a pseudogene. This CDR3 region has 12 residues.

This clone was seen only once. Sequence at one end of the junction differs from germline and may be a read error. This chain uses TRBV2 with TRBJ2-7; D remains ambiguous. The CDR3 loop spans 13 amino acids. Looked up from germline, CDR1 is SNHLY and CDR2 is FYNNEI. The DNA for the CDR3 is TGTGCCAGAAGTGCTAGGGCGGACTACGAGCAGTACTTC. This encodes CARSARADYEQYF.